This TCR beta chain stems from a study of cytomegalovirus exposure and HLA in healthy donors. Primers: 60 Vbeta forward and 13 Jbeta reverse. Produced via immunoSEQ multiplex PCR; TCRdb's table is partial and in-frame only. This table holds approximately 140,000 clones, roughly three quarters found once. In the case of this clone: Its specificity is not known.

The germline CDR1 and CDR2 sequences are LGHNA and YSLEER. The CDR3 loop spans 14 amino acids. V was pared by 0 bases and J by 2 bases, with 8 bases between. Study results and caveats: Roughly uniform sequencing depth across donors was assumed, possibly incorrectly.

The chain couples TRBV4-3 to TRBJ2-7; possible D gene TRBD2, 6 bases. The TCR comes from a man aged 18 to 35 in good health and CMV-seronegative. Sequencing was done on a sample of PBMCs. CDR3 region: CASSQEEGAYEQYF. The CDR3 bases are TGCGCCAGCAGCCAAGAGGAGGGAGCCTACGAGCAGTACTTC.